This TCR beta chain was recovered during a study of T-cell reconstitution after alpha-beta-depleted transplantation in children listed by TCRdb under 2016. For context, the study as a whole: The study quantitatively tracked T-cell immune reconstitution after TCRalphabeta/CD19-depleted allogeneic hematopoietic cell transplantation in children using TCR repertoire profiling.

About this clonotype itself: The specificity of this receptor is unknown. Base qualities are not at hand, and no much larger clone is one base apart.

The method behind the library was PCR. Sequencing took place on an Illumina HiSeq 2500. Molecular barcoding was employed in the preparation of TCR libraries, with unique molecular identifiers being used to normalize TCRbeta repertoire quantification. Starting from the raw public reads, TCRdb applied fastp trimming at Q25, assembled clones with MiXCR and retained in-frame beta chains. Under each unique CDR3 protein, matching rows form one entry showing the most common genes and DNA. The sample table lists under 85,000 distinct CDR3 sequences, roughly 18% of them with a count of one. In total, the top ten clones hold around half of the sample. What the research found in general, with its limitations: The apparently early recovery of alphabetaT-cell counts about two months after transplant reportedly depended on only several hundred rapidly expanded clones that came from non-depleted graft cells. Over the following months the frequencies of hyperexpanded clones went down, and after one year T-cell counts and TCRbeta diversity were mostly credited to newly produced T cells. In some patients, high TCRbeta diversity at day 60 was attributed to recipient T cells and intrathymic progenitors that had survived conditioning.

The CDR3 runs 14 residues from the cysteine to the phenylalanine. Only the CDR3 DNA stays, 42 bases, in frame from base 1. CDR1 and CDR2 are read off the germline V gene as MDHEN and SYDVKM. Trimming removed 6 bases from V and 5 bases from J, leaving 16 bases between the germline ends. Per the publication, the treatment or condition label means: allogeneic hematopoietic cell transplantation with graft depleted of TCRalphabeta T cells and CD19 B cells. The children who served as transplant recipients had been given grafts of TCRalphabeta/CD19-depleted allogeneic hematopoietic cells. The sequence is built from TRBV28 and TRBJ2-5; the D gene could be TRBD1 or TRBD2, each one agreeing over 5 bases. The source material was PBMCs, mostly from graft donor cells, sampled 360 days after TCRalphabeta/CD19-depleted stem cell transplant. This receptor was obtained from a male patient aged 2 to 9 who had a stem cell transplant for acute lymphoblastic leukemia, so the T cells may come from the graft donor. CDR3 region: CASSGRGGWETQYF. The DNA sequence reads TGTGCCAGCAGCGGGCGTGGGGGATGGGAGACCCAGTACTTC.